These T cell receptor beta chains were read from a single sample in a study of T cell repertoires in cytomegalovirus infection. TCRdb re-derived calls from the reads in MiXCR, one entry per CDR3 protein. The sample has under 500,000 distinct CDR3 sequences; about 39% are singletons. Their antigens remain unidentified. The sample consisted of cultured PBMCs, taken from culture after CMV antigen stimulation. These receptors were obtained from a human donor in good health (CMV status not recorded). Some clones in this sample may be carry-over from other donors' samples. The CDR3 runs from the conserved cysteine through the conserved F or W. Expanded clones are given a class, and other clones once, few, many or no size at all.

few,TRBV6-1,TRBJ2-3,CASSEYGGGWGTQYF
-,TRBV12-3/TRBV12-4,TRBJ1-4,CASSFSPGAFEKLFF
few,TRBV12-3/TRBV12-4,TRBJ1-1,CASSPTGDTEAFF
many,TRBV7-2,TRBJ1-1,CASRTARNTEAFF
-,TRBV12-3/TRBV12-4,TRBJ2-5,CASSRPGRGETQYF
-,TRBV11-2,TRBJ2-7,CASSLTTALSYEQYF
few,TRBV6-6,TRBJ1-6,CASSYTANPNNSPLHF
-,TRBV18,TRBJ2-1,CASSPGLGAGNEQFF
-,TRBV7-2,TRBJ2-3,CASSLSGLKADTQYF
-,TRBV7-9,TRBJ2-1,CASSFPSSGSSSYNEQFF
few,TRBV7-6,TRBJ1-3,CASSPTQGYTGNTIYF
few,TRBV7-2,TRBJ2-1,CASSLAAASGGKQFF
few,TRBV7-2,TRBJ2-1,CASSPTRENNEQFF
few,TRBV7-2,TRBJ2-3,CASSLLAGSVDTQYF
-,TRBV18,TRBJ2-7,CASSLPARDKQYF
many,TRBV7-2,TRBJ1-1,CASSIDREGTEAFF
-,TRBV7-2,TRBJ1-1,CASSLAAAAGAFF
-,TRBV28,TRBJ1-1,CASSSLTGNTEAFF
-,TRBV19,TRBJ2-6,CASSIRQTGSGANVLTF
large,TRBV7-9,TRBJ1-4,CASSLWGPNEKLFF
-,TRBV12-3/TRBV12-4,TRBJ1-6,CASTKQGVGSPLHF
-,TRBV7-2,TRBJ2-1,CASSHKRGVNNEQFF
-,TRBV4-3,TRBJ2-1,CASSQELGSNEQFF
few,TRBV7-8,TRBJ1-1,CASSLEQTGDGTEAFF
-,TRBV19,TRBJ2-1,CASSIDDNEQFF